This T cell receptor beta chain was retrieved from a study of T cell changes during pregnancy in multiple sclerosis. CDR3 length equals 15 residues. CDR1 is SGHDT, CDR2 YYEEEE, per germline. The V and J ends lost 1 base and 6 bases respectively, with 15 bases between them. TCRdb's copy holds only in-frame clones and misses some; the assay was immunoSEQ multiplex PCR. The sample has more than 30,000 clones, over 80% seen once. V and J are TRBV5-6 and TRBJ2-3; a possible D gene is TRBD2 (5 bases). The sample consisted of CD8+ T cells from peripheral blood mononuclear cells, taken in the first trimester of pregnancy. The sequence was collected from a female donor with multiple sclerosis, enrolled in a pregnancy study. Here the CDR3 reads CASSLHVGERDTQYF. The CDR3 DNA reads TGTGCCAGCAGCTTGCACGTGGGAGAAAGGGATACGCAGTATTTT.